The 5 T cell receptor beta chains reported below all come from one sample, sequenced in a study of cytomegalovirus exposure and HLA in healthy donors. Use of 60 Vbeta and 13 Jbeta primers characterized the PCR. The method was immunoSEQ multiplex PCR; TCRdb's version includes in-frame clones alone and lacks a portion of them. The sample holds more than 140,000 clones, roughly four fifths seen once. Sequencing was done on a sample of PBMCs. These TCRs come from a man aged 30-40 years in good health and CMV-seropositive.

The V and J genes are TRBV19 and TRBJ2-2; D is possibly TRBD1 (5 bases). V was clipped by 5 bases and J by 1 base, with 8 bases between them. Germline CDR1 and CDR2: LNHDA and SQIVND (reference sequence). This CDR3 region has 14 residues. CDR3 coding DNA: TGTGCCAGTAGTCTTCAGGGGAACACCGGGGAGCTGTTTTTT. Residues: CASSLQGNTGELFF.

This chain connects TRBV5-4 to TRBJ1-3; D possibly corresponds to TRBD1 (5 bases). V was cut by 1 base and J by 2 bases, with 7 bases left in between. CDR3 length equals 14 residues. Germline CDR1 and CDR2: SGHNT and YYREEE (reference sequence). The CDR3 DNA is TGTGCCAGCAGCTTGTGGGGCCCTGGAAACACCATATATTTT. Its protein is CASSLWGPGNTIYF.

A note on this clone: Sequence at one end of the junction differs from germline and may be a read error. The V gene is TRBV7-9, the J gene TRBJ2-7; possibly TRBD2 for D (5 bases). The length of the CDR3 is 13 residues. Per germline, CDR1 SEHNR and CDR2 FQNEAQ (reference sequence). CDR3 DNA sequence: TGTTCCAGCAGCTTAGGACTGATCTACGAGCAGTACTTC. Translation gives CSSSLGLIYEQYF.

This rearrangement joins TRBV29-1 to TRBJ1-4; 7 bases are a match to TRBD1. V dropped 7 bases and J dropped 7; count of bases not matched to a gene: 15. This CDR3 region has 15 residues. Per germline, CDR1 SQVTM and CDR2 ANQGSEA. This CDR3 is CSAERGTGAGEKLFF. The CDR3, as DNA: TGCAGCGCCGAGAGGGGAACAGGGGCGGGTGAAAAACTGTTTTTT.

A word on this clone: The identical CDR3 is also encoded by other nucleotide sequences in the sample. V is TRBV10-2 and J is TRBJ2-3, with 11 nucleotides matching TRBD2. The CDR3 is 16 residues long. V lost 8 bases to trimming and J lost 6 bases; unmatched junction nucleotides: 13. The germline V gene encodes CDR1 WSHSY and CDR2 SAAADI. The CDR3 is CASDPRLAGLADTQYF. In DNA, the CDR3 is TGCGCCAGCGACCCCCGACTAGCGGGATTGGCGGATACGCAGTATTTT.